The clone carrying this TCR beta chain was seen only once. Its specificity is not known. A much bigger clone sits one base away, suggesting this may be a read error. The TCR beta cDNA libraries carried unique molecular identifiers. Researchers reported some 500,000 cDNA molecules coming from roughly 0.93 to 9.6 million T cells. MiXCR was run by TCRdb on the PCR reads, yielding one entry per CDR3 protein. The sample includes 170,000 or so distinct CDR3 sequences, roughly 31% of them seen just once. Germline V CDR1 and CDR2: SGDLS, YYNGEE. This CDR3 region has 15 residues. V lost 0 bases and J lost 7; bases outside the gene matches: 7. The sample comes from a study of post-analysis software for immune sequencing data. In the study overall: Some patients lacked subtype; others had relapsing-remitting, secondary progressive or progressive-relapsing disease. Study observations and caveats: Relative to controls, patients with multiple sclerosis showed significantly lower normalized Chao1 diversity. Samples from one preparation batch, clustered by F measure, grouped strongly together. There were five or six TRBV segments more frequent in patients than controls, and TRBV5-6, TRBV5-1 and TRBV20-1 were among them.

The chain is built from TRBV9 and TRBJ2-7; 10 positions agree with TRBD2. This clonotype originated in a girl under 18 with multiple sclerosis. The sequenced sample was blood. The DNA for the CDR3 is TGTGCCAGCAGCGTAGTCCCTAGCGGGAGAGTTGAGCAGTACTTC. It translates to CASSVVPSGRVEQYF.